This T cell receptor (beta chain) was recovered during a study of T cell repertoires and leukemia-associated antigens. Study results and limitations: V, J, VDJ and CDR3 counts did not differ significantly among groups. Specificity and function of the expanded clones need further investigation.

This clonotype was found many times. What it binds is not known. Trimming took 3 bases from V and 4 from J, leaving 6 bases between them. CDR3 length: 12 amino acids. The germline gives CDR1 KGHSH, CDR2 LQKENI. Using its own MiXCR run on the 5' RACE reads, TCRdb lists one record per CDR3 protein. The profile shows 9,500 to 15,000 distinct CDR3 sequences, more than 40% of them singletons. The genes are TRBV18 and TRBJ2-5; no clear D. Sequences were obtained from CD3+ T cells sorted from blood and cultured. This receptor was obtained from a female donor in good health. CDR3 coding DNA: TGTGCCAGCTCACCCGAGGCAGAGACCCAGTACTTC. It yields the protein CASSPEAETQYF.